The rows below give T cell receptor beta chains drawn from one sample of a study of T cells in Graves' hyperthyroidism and ophthalmopathy. TCRdb reprocessed the multiplex PCR reads via MiXCR and lists one record per CDR3 protein. Of a few hundred thousand distinct CDR3 sequences in the sample, 40% to 50% were seen once. Sequences were obtained from peripheral blood or thyroid tissue (not recorded which). The receptor set was obtained from an adult woman with Graves' disease, either hyperthyroidism or ophthalmopathy (not recorded which). The CDR3 runs from the conserved cysteine through the conserved F or W. Fields, in order: CDR3 DNA, CDR3 protein, J gene, V gene, D gene, clone size. The D gene is left open where the match is weak. Clone size, where shown, is once, few, many, or a class for clones that have expanded.

cdr3_nt: TGTGCCAGTAGTCCCCGGGACAGGGGCGTGAATCAGCCCCAGCATTTT; cdr3_aa: CASSPRDRGVNQPQHF; j_call: TRBJ1-5; v_call: TRBV19; d_call: TRBD1; clone_size: many
cdr3_nt: TGTGCCAGCAGCCAACAGGGGGCAGGCGAGCAGTACTTC; cdr3_aa: CASSQQGAGEQYF; j_call: TRBJ2-7; v_call: TRBV7-6; d_call: TRBD1; clone_size: many
cdr3_nt: TGCAGCGGGGGACGTAACAACGAGCAGTACTTC; cdr3_aa: CSGGRNNEQYF; j_call: TRBJ2-7; v_call: TRBV29-1; d_call: -; clone_size: once
cdr3_nt: TGCAGCTTAGAGAGGGGGAGCGAGCAGTACTTC; cdr3_aa: CSLERGSEQYF; j_call: TRBJ2-7; v_call: TRBV29-1; d_call: -; clone_size: -
cdr3_nt: TGCAGCGTTGGGCGGGAGCGGGATACGCAGTATTTT; cdr3_aa: CSVGRERDTQYF; j_call: TRBJ2-3; v_call: TRBV29-1; d_call: TRBD2; clone_size: few
cdr3_nt: TGTGCCAGCAGCCTTTACGGGACTAGCAGCTACGAGCAGTACTTC; cdr3_aa: CASSLYGTSSYEQYF; j_call: TRBJ2-7; v_call: TRBV7-2; d_call: TRBD2; clone_size: many
cdr3_nt: TGCGCCAGCAGTGAAGACTTAGCGGGGGGGAAAGAGACCCAGTACTTC; cdr3_aa: CASSEDLAGGKETQYF; j_call: TRBJ2-5; v_call: TRBV10-2; d_call: TRBD2; clone_size: many
cdr3_nt: TGTGCCAGCAGTTCCACAGGTGAAAAACTGTTTTTT; cdr3_aa: CASSSTGEKLFF; j_call: TRBJ1-4; v_call: TRBV12-3/TRBV12-4; d_call: -; clone_size: few
cdr3_nt: TGCGCCAGCAGCTCAAGCTCGAAGAACACTGAAGCTTTCTTT; cdr3_aa: CASSSSSKNTEAFF; j_call: TRBJ1-1; v_call: TRBV5-1; d_call: -; clone_size: many
cdr3_nt: TGTGCCAGCAGCCCAAGCCTAGGACAACGCACAGATACGCAGTATTTT; cdr3_aa: CASSPSLGQRTDTQYF; j_call: TRBJ2-3; v_call: TRBV7-9; d_call: -; clone_size: -
cdr3_nt: TGTGCCAGCAGCTCGACTAGCGGGAGGGCCTACAATGAGCAGTTCTTC; cdr3_aa: CASSSTSGRAYNEQFF; j_call: TRBJ2-1; v_call: TRBV19; d_call: TRBD2; clone_size: -
cdr3_nt: TGTGCCAGCACTCCCGAACCCGATTCCTACGAGCAGTACTTC; cdr3_aa: CASTPEPDSYEQYF; j_call: TRBJ2-7; v_call: TRBV7-3; d_call: -; clone_size: -
cdr3_nt: TGTGCCATCCGAGGTCCAGCGGGAGGAGATACGCAGTATTTT; cdr3_aa: CAIRGPAGGDTQYF; j_call: TRBJ2-3; v_call: TRBV10-3; d_call: TRBD2; clone_size: once
cdr3_nt: TGTGCCAGCGGTACAGGGGGAGAGACTGAAGCTTTCTTT; cdr3_aa: CASGTGGETEAFF; j_call: TRBJ1-1; v_call: TRBV2; d_call: TRBD1; clone_size: once
cdr3_nt: TGTGCCAGCACCCGAAGGGGACAGTTAAATCAGCCCCAGCATTTT; cdr3_aa: CASTRRGQLNQPQHF; j_call: TRBJ1-5; v_call: TRBV6-6; d_call: TRBD1; clone_size: many
cdr3_nt: TGTGCCAGCAGCTTAAGTTTCGCCAGCGGCGATAGGGAGCAGTACTTC; cdr3_aa: CASSLSFASGDREQYF; j_call: TRBJ2-7; v_call: TRBV7-2; d_call: -; clone_size: -
cdr3_nt: TGTGCCACCAGCAGAGCGTCAGCAGGACGCCAAGAGACCCAGTACTTC; cdr3_aa: CATSRASAGRQETQYF; j_call: TRBJ2-5; v_call: TRBV15; d_call: -; clone_size: -
cdr3_nt: TGCGCCAGCAGCTTGTCTCGGCAGGGGGCCACCTATAATTCACCCCTCCACTTT; cdr3_aa: CASSLSRQGATYNSPLHF; j_call: TRBJ1-6; v_call: TRBV5-1; d_call: TRBD1; clone_size: -
cdr3_nt: TGCGCCAGCAGCTTTCTCTGGACAGGGATGATGGAGACCCAGTACTTC; cdr3_aa: CASSFLWTGMMETQYF; j_call: TRBJ2-5; v_call: TRBV5-1; d_call: TRBD1; clone_size: few
cdr3_nt: TGCAGCGTTGCTAGCGGGAAAGAGACCCAGTACTTC; cdr3_aa: CSVASGKETQYF; j_call: TRBJ2-5; v_call: TRBV29-1; d_call: TRBD2; clone_size: -
cdr3_nt: TGCAGTGCTAGGGGGATAGCGGGCCTCGTCAGCACCGGGGAGCTGTTTTTT; cdr3_aa: CSARGIAGLVSTGELFF; j_call: TRBJ2-2; v_call: TRBV20-1; d_call: TRBD2; clone_size: many
cdr3_nt: TGCAGCGGTGGGACACCCGCGGAGCATGGCTACACCTTC; cdr3_aa: CSGGTPAEHGYTF; j_call: TRBJ1-2; v_call: TRBV29-1; d_call: -; clone_size: -
cdr3_nt: TGTGCCAGCAGTTTAGCGGCACGGAACACCGGGGAGCTGTTTTTT; cdr3_aa: CASSLAARNTGELFF; j_call: TRBJ2-2; v_call: TRBV12-3/TRBV12-4; d_call: -; clone_size: many
cdr3_nt: TGTGCCTGGAGCGACCCCTTGGGTGAGCAGTACTTC; cdr3_aa: CAWSDPLGEQYF; j_call: TRBJ2-7; v_call: TRBV30; d_call: -; clone_size: -
cdr3_nt: TGTGCCAGCAGACGAGGGGCTTCCGACTATGGCTACACCTTC; cdr3_aa: CASRRGASDYGYTF; j_call: TRBJ1-2; v_call: TRBV2; d_call: -; clone_size: many
cdr3_nt: TGCGCCAGCAGCTTGGTGGGACAGGGAGCGGGGGCCAACGTCCTGACTTTC; cdr3_aa: CASSLVGQGAGANVLTF; j_call: TRBJ2-6; v_call: TRBV5-1; d_call: TRBD1; clone_size: -
cdr3_nt: TGTGCCAGCAGCTTGTCCACCGGGGAGACCCAGTACTTC; cdr3_aa: CASSLSTGETQYF; j_call: TRBJ2-5; v_call: TRBV7-6; d_call: -; clone_size: -
cdr3_nt: TGTGCCAGCAGACCGGACAGGGGTTGGGGGAATCAGCCCCAGCATTTT; cdr3_aa: CASRPDRGWGNQPQHF; j_call: TRBJ1-5; v_call: TRBV7-2; d_call: TRBD1; clone_size: -
cdr3_nt: TGTGCCAGCGCATGGACAGGGGATAGCAATCAGCCCCAGCATTTT; cdr3_aa: CASAWTGDSNQPQHF; j_call: TRBJ1-5; v_call: TRBV28; d_call: TRBD1; clone_size: -
cdr3_nt: TGTGCCAGCAGCTTAACAGGGGACGGAGCCTACGAGCAGTACTTC; cdr3_aa: CASSLTGDGAYEQYF; j_call: TRBJ2-7; v_call: TRBV7-3; d_call: -; clone_size: many
cdr3_nt: TGTGCCAGCAGCTTAACACAGGGGGGCGAGACCCAGTACTTC; cdr3_aa: CASSLTQGGETQYF; j_call: TRBJ2-5; v_call: TRBV7-6; d_call: TRBD1; clone_size: few
cdr3_nt: TGCAGCGTTGAAGATAGGGAGACAGCCTACGAGCAGTACTTC; cdr3_aa: CSVEDRETAYEQYF; j_call: TRBJ2-7; v_call: TRBV29-1; d_call: -; clone_size: -
cdr3_nt: TGCAGTGCTAGAGATAGTTCGTTCAACTACTATGGCTACACCTTC; cdr3_aa: CSARDSSFNYYGYTF; j_call: TRBJ1-2; v_call: TRBV20-1; d_call: -; clone_size: -
cdr3_nt: TGCAGCGCTAGGGGAGGGGCAGCAACTAATGAAAAACTGTTTTTT; cdr3_aa: CSARGGAATNEKLFF; j_call: TRBJ1-4; v_call: TRBV29-1; d_call: -; clone_size: -
cdr3_nt: TGTGCCAGCTCACCACAAGTGGAAGAGACCCAGTACTTC; cdr3_aa: CASSPQVEETQYF; j_call: TRBJ2-5; v_call: TRBV18; d_call: -; clone_size: -
cdr3_nt: TGCAGCGTTGTTGACAGAAACTACGAGCAGTACTTC; cdr3_aa: CSVVDRNYEQYF; j_call: TRBJ2-7; v_call: TRBV29-1; d_call: -; clone_size: -
cdr3_nt: TGCAGCGCCAAACAGGGGTCAACCTACGAGCAGTACTTC; cdr3_aa: CSAKQGSTYEQYF; j_call: TRBJ2-7; v_call: TRBV29-1; d_call: TRBD1; clone_size: few